The 28 T cell receptor beta chains below all came from one sample that was sequenced in a study of vaccination effects on CD4 cells after COVID-19. Their target antigens are unknown. Repertoires were generated with immunoSEQ multiplex PCR, while TCRdb's copy carries only in-frame clones and drops some. The table includes tens of thousands of clones, around 80% detected once. Within the ViraFEST assay, antigen-specific CD4+ T cells underwent expansion with viral peptide pools prior to sequencing. It was after 10 days of culture that CD4+ T cells were isolated. BNT162b2 vaccine or mRNA-1273 vaccine was given to participants in two doses. The material was CD4+ T cells from PBMCs cultured with HCoV-NL63 spike peptides, obtained after COVID-19 vaccination. These TCRs come from a human donor who received a COVID-19 vaccine. Some clones in this sample may be carry-over from other donors' samples.

The rearrangement uses TRBV24-1 and TRBJ1-2; D is unresolved. V lost 3 bases and J lost 2, with 15 bases in between. Germline V gene lookup returns CDR1 KGHDR and CDR2 SFDVKD. CDR3 length equals 16 residues. The CDR3 nucleotides read TGTGCCACCAGTGATGAGGGTTACGGAGGAAACTATGGCTACACCTTC. Translated: CATSDEGYGGNYGYTF.

CDR3 amino acids: CASSLGGGQETQYF. CDR3 in DNA: TGTGCCAGCTCACTAGGAGGGGGGCAAGAGACCCAGTACTTC. The chain uses TRBV18 and TRBJ2-5, with D perhaps matching TRBD1 or TRBD2 (6 bases each). Germline lookup yields CDR1 KGHSH and CDR2 LQKENI. The V and J ends lost 4 bases and 2 bases respectively, with 11 bases between them. The CDR3 covers 14 residues.

The count of this clone is one. This chain connects TRBV7-9 to TRBJ2-4; D unresolved. Germline CDR1 and CDR2: SEHNR and FQNEAQ (reference sequence). CDR3 size: 12 residues. The V end was cut by 5 bases, the J end by 8 bases, with 10 bases between. CDR3 protein: CASSLTMDIQYF. The DNA of the CDR3 is TGTGCCAGCAGCCTCACTATGGACATTCAGTACTTC.

The rearrangement uses TRBV18 and TRBJ2-7; D may correspond to TRBD1 or TRBD2 (5 bases each). There are 13 residues in the CDR3. Germline lookup yields CDR1 KGHSH and CDR2 LQKENI. V gave up 6 bases and J gave up 5 bases, with 14 bases separating them. The CDR3 DNA is TGTGCCAGCTCGGACAACGGGGTAAACGAGCAGTACGTC. Protein sequence: CASSDNGVNEQYV.

The gene calls are TRBV9 and TRBJ1-1; D may be TRBD1 (5 bases). V was shortened by 4 bases and J by 4 bases, with 17 bases between the two germline ends. Germline V gene sequence: CDR1 SGDLS, CDR2 YYNGEE. The CDR3 contains 15 residues. CDR3 nucleotide sequence: TGTGCCAGCAGCCTAGCGGACCGTGGGGGCACTGAAGCTTTCTTT. Translation gives CASSLADRGGTEAFF.

The chain links TRBV6-1 to TRBJ2-5; D gene unclear. This CDR3 is built from 11 residues. Trimming left V 3 bases short and J 5 bases short, with 4 bases between. The V gene's germline CDR1 is MNHNS and CDR2 SASEGT. The CDR3 is CASSERETQYF. The CDR3 region has the DNA TGTGCCAGCAGTGAGAGGGAGACCCAGTACTTC.

This chain connects TRBV19 to TRBJ2-5; TRBD2 aligns across 7 bases. The CDR3 has 11 amino acids. Trimming cost V 6 bases and J 5 bases; bases outside gene matches: 0. CDR1 is LNHDA and CDR2 is SQIVND in the germline V gene (reference sequence). The CDR3 region is CASRGGETQYF. CDR3 DNA sequence: TGTGCCAGTAGGGGGGGGGAGACCCAGTACTTC.

V is TRBV7-9 and J is TRBJ1-1, with 10 bases identical to TRBD1. Trimming took 0 bases from V and 4 from J; bases not matched to a gene: 2. The CDR3 totals 15 residues. CDR1 and CDR2 from the germline V gene are SEHNR and FQNEAQ (reference sequence). The CDR3 region has the DNA TGTGCCAGCAGCTTAGCGCGGACAGGGGGCACTGAAGCTTTCTTT. This sequence encodes CASSLARTGGTEAFF. The full variable domain, its missing parts supplied by reference TRBV7-9 and TRBJ1-1, is DTGVSQNPRHKITKRGQNVTFRCDPISEHNRLYWYRQTLGQGPEFLTYFQNEAQLEKSRLLSDRFSAERPKGSFSTLEIQRTEQGDSAMYLCASSLARTGGTEAFFGQGTRLTVV.

The V call is TRBV7-9, the J call TRBJ2-7; 8 bases fit TRBD1. With 5 bases clipped from V and 3 bases from J, the junction kept 3 bases outside the gene matches. Per the germline V gene, CDR1 is SEHNR and CDR2 is FQNEAQ (reference sequence). This CDR3 has 13 amino acids. CDR3 in DNA: TGTGCCAGCAGCCCGGACAGGGTCTACGAGCAGTACGTC. Protein product: CASSPDRVYEQYV.

The table lists this clone with a few counts. The chain joins TRBV7-2 to TRBJ2-1; 8 positions match TRBD1. Germline trimming cut 2 bases from V and 5 bases from J; bases unmatched to any gene: 5. Germline V gives CDR1 SGHTA, CDR2 FQGNSA. The CDR3 spans 15 residues. The CDR3 reads CASSLQAGGHNEQFF. In DNA form, the CDR3 reads TGTGCCAGCAGCTTACAGGCAGGGGGCCACAATGAGCAGTTCTTC.

V usage is TRBV18 and J usage is TRBJ2-5; D perhaps matches TRBD2 (6 bases). Germline CDR1 is KGHSH and CDR2 is LQKENI. V shed 6 bases and J shed 0 bases, with 8 bases lying between them. The CDR3 runs 13 residues. CDR3 in DNA: TGTGCCAGCTCTCGGGGGAACCAAGAGACCCAGTACTTC. Translating it yields CASSRGNQETQYF.

V and J are TRBV10-1 and TRBJ2-1, with 13 bases fitting TRBD2. V trimming: 4 bases; J trimming: 10 bases; junction bases outside the gene matches: 7. From germline, CDR1 is WNHNN and CDR2 SYGVQD (reference sequence). The CDR3 spans 15 residues. CDR3 region: CASSVSGTSGVEQFF. CDR3 in DNA: TGCGCCAGCAGTGTAAGTGGGACTAGCGGGGTCGAGCAGTTCTTC.

This chain links TRBV7-2 with TRBJ2-2, with D unclear. V was trimmed by 0 bases and J by 7 bases, leaving 12 bases between them. This CDR3 has 15 residues. The germline gives CDR1 SGHTA, CDR2 FQGNSA. CDR3 coding DNA: TGTGCCAGCAGCTTAGCGCCAGTTGTTGGCGGGGAGCTGTTTTTT. Translation gives CASSLAPVVGGELFF.

This clone was observed a handful of times. The CDR3 region is CASTLDGEGEQYV. In nucleotides, the CDR3 is TGTGCCAGCACCCTCGACGGGGAGGGCGAGCAGTACGTC. The chain joins TRBV6-6 to TRBJ2-7; 7 bases fit TRBD2. V shed 7 bases and J 6 bases; nucleotides not matched to a gene: 9. Germline assignment: CDR1 MNHNY and CDR2 SVGAGI (reference sequence). The CDR3 extends over 13 amino acids.

This chain connects TRBV21-1 to TRBJ2-3; the table calls TRBD1, which could not be checked here. TRBV21-1 is reported as a pseudogene. The CDR3 is 16 residues long. In DNA form, the CDR3 reads TGTGCCAGCAGCACCTACAGGGGGCGAGGGACAGATACGCAGTATTTT. This sequence encodes CASSTYRGRGTDTQYF.

This clone was counted a single time. The V call is TRBV15, the J call TRBJ1-1, with 9 positions matching TRBD1. The V and J ends lost 5 bases and 11 bases, in that order; junction bases with no gene match: 12. Germline CDR1 reads LNHNV; CDR2 reads YYDKDF (reference sequence). This CDR3 has 14 amino acids. The CDR3 nucleotides are TGTGCCACCAGCCAAGACAGGGGGGCGGACGGTGCTTTCTTT. Protein product: CATSQDRGADGAFF.

The CDR3 nucleotides read TGTGCCAGCAAGACACCCGGGACAGGCAACAATGAGCAGTTCTTC. The encoded protein is CASKTPGTGNNEQFF. The genes are TRBV6-6 and TRBJ2-1; 8 bases are shared with TRBD1. Unmatched junction bases numbered 10, after V lost 7 bases and J lost 5 bases. Germline CDR1 reads MNHNY; CDR2 reads SVGAGI (reference sequence). The length of the CDR3 is 15 residues.

J is TRBJ2-2 and V is TRBV10-2, with D hard to call. V shed 2 bases and J shed 1 base, with 5 bases lying between them. The CDR3 covers 14 residues. CDR1 and CDR2 from the germline V gene are WSHSY and SAAADI. The CDR3, as DNA: TGCGCCAGCAGTGAGGCATTGAACACCGGGGAGCTGTTTTTT. Its translation is CASSEALNTGELFF.

The V and J genes are TRBV5-8 and TRBJ2-3, with TRBD2 as a possible D gene (6 bases). Germline values: CDR1 SGHTS, CDR2 YDEGEE. Trimming took 2 bases from V and 1 from J, leaving 14 bases between them. This CDR3 is built from 16 residues. DNA of the CDR3: TGTGCCAGCAGCTTACTCGGGGGTATCGGCACAGATACGCAGTATTTT. Translation: CASSLLGGIGTDTQYF.

Concerning this clone itself: Other DNA sequences within the sample encode an identical CDR3. The chain carries TRBV19 and TRBJ2-5; weak D call: TRBD1 (5 bases). Germline CDR1 and CDR2: LNHDA and SQIVND (reference sequence). Trimming removed 11 bases from V and 4 bases from J, with 11 bases in between. The CDR3 runs to 11 residues. The CDR3 coding sequence is TGTGCCTCCAGGGTAGGAGAGACCCAGTACTTC. Its translation: CASRVGETQYF.

This chain's CDR3 is CASSPRTGRSGANVLTF. Written as DNA, the CDR3 is TGTGCCAGCAGTCCACGGACAGGGAGGTCTGGGGCCAACGTCCTGACTTTC. The genes are TRBV6-2 or TRBV6-3 and TRBJ2-6, with 8 nucleotides matching TRBD1. Germline loops: CDR1 MNHEY, CDR2 SVGEGT. J lost 1 base, V lost 5 bases, and 7 bases had no gene match. There are 17 residues in the CDR3.

This chain's CDR3 is CASSDKGGSSYEQYV. CDR3 coding DNA: TGTGCCAGCAGTGACAAGGGCGGAAGCTCCTACGAGCAGTACGTC. This chain joins TRBV6-1 and TRBJ2-7, with D hard to call. CDR3 length equals 15 residues. V was trimmed by 3 bases and J by 0 bases, leaving 12 bases between them. Germline CDR1 MNHNS, CDR2 SASEGT.

The V call is TRBV7-8, the J call TRBJ2-7, with 11 nucleotides matching TRBD1. The length of the CDR3 is 13 residues. V lost 5 bases to trimming and J lost 9 bases; unmatched junction nucleotides: 6. In germline, CDR1 is SGHVS, CDR2 FQNEAQ. The CDR3 coding sequence is TGTGCCAGCAGCCGAGGGACAGGGGGGTTGCAGTACGTC. Protein product: CASSRGTGGLQYV.

This rearrangement joins TRBV19 to TRBJ1-3; D remains unclear. Trimming took 9 bases from V and 0 from J, leaving 12 bases between them. This CDR3 is built from 14 residues. The germline gives CDR1 LNHDA, CDR2 SQIVND (reference sequence). CDR3 sequence: CASNTAASGNTIYF. For the CDR3, the DNA is TGTGCCAGCAATACAGCTGCCTCTGGAAACACCATATATTTT. The full variable domain, with the rest looked up from reference TRBV19 and TRBJ1-3, is DGGITQSPKYLFRKEGQNVTLSCEQNLNHDAMYWYRQDPGQGLRLIYYSQIVNDFQKGDIAEGYSVSREKKESFPLTVTSAQKNPTAFYLCASNTAASGNTIYFGEGSWLTVV.

The V and J genes are TRBV29-1 and TRBJ1-1; 7 bases are a match to TRBD1. Germline lookup yields CDR1 SQVTM and CDR2 ANQGSEA. V trimming: 5 bases; J trimming: 8 bases; junction bases outside the gene matches: 8. The CDR3 sequence is 12 residues long. This chain's CDR3 is CSVLTGQEEAFF. CDR3 nucleotides: TGCAGCGTTCTGACCGGACAGGAAGAAGCTTTCTTT.

Written as DNA, the CDR3 is TGTGCCAGCAGCAAAGACGGCAGTACCACCTACGAGCAGTACGTC. Amino acids: CASSKDGSTTYEQYV. The gene calls are TRBV21-1 and TRBJ2-7. TRBV21-1 has pseudogene status. This CDR3 is built from 15 residues.

The CDR3 region is CASSLGGRGTQETQYF. CDR3 sequence (DNA): TGTGCCAGCAGCTTAGGGGGGCGGGGGACCCAAGAGACCCAGTACTTC. V and J are TRBV7-3 and TRBJ2-5, with D possibly TRBD2 on 7 matching bases. This CDR3 has 16 amino acids. V gave up 2 bases and J gave up 1 base, with 14 bases separating them. Looked up from germline, CDR1 is SGHTA and CDR2 is FQGTGA.

CDR3 residues: CASSVAPGQETQYF. As DNA, the CDR3 is TGTGCCAGCAGCGTAGCGCCAGGCCAAGAGACCCAGTACTTC. This chain uses TRBV9 with TRBJ2-5; no reliable D call. The CDR3 contains 14 residues. CDR1 and CDR2 (germline): SGDLS, YYNGEE. The germline V and J ends were trimmed by 0 bases and 1 base, with 7 bases remaining between them.